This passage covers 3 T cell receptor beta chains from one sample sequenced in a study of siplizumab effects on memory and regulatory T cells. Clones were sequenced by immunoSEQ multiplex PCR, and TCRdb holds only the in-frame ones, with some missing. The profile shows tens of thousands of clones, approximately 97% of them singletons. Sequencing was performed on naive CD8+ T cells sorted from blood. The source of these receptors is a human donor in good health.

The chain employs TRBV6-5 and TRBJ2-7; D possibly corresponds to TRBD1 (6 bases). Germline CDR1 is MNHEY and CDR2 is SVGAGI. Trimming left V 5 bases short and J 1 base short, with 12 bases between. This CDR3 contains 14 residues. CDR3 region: CASSDLGQSYEQYF. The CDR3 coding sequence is TGTGCCAGCAGTGACCTCGGACAGTCCTACGAGCAGTACTTC.

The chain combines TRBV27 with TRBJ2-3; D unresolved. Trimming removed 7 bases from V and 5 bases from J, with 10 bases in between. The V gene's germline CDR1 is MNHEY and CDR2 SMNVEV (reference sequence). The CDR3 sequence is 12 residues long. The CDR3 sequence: CASMPWGDTQYF. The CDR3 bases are TGTGCCAGCATGCCTTGGGGAGATACGCAGTATTTT.

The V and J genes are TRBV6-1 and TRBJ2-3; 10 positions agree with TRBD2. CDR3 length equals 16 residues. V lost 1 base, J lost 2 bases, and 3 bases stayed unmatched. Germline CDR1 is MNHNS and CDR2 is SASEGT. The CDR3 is CASSEVAGGLTDTQYF. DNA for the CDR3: TGTGCCAGCAGTGAAGTAGCGGGGGGCCTCACAGATACGCAGTATTTT.